These 23 T cell receptor beta chains were sequenced from one sample in a study of T cell responses to AZD1222 COVID-19 vaccine. Method: immunoSEQ multiplex PCR; TCRdb's copy keeps in-frame clones and lacks some. The data show around 150,000 clones, with 85% to 95% seen just once and 0.6% to 0.7% held by the top ten. This sample comprised peripheral blood, obtained on day 0 of AZD1222 vaccination. The receptors shown here come from an adult in good health.

V gene TRBV5-1 combines with J gene TRBJ2-6; weak D call: TRBD2 (6 bases). Germline V lookup: CDR1 SGHRS, CDR2 YFSETQ. V shed 3 bases and J shed 6 bases, with 13 bases lying between them. The CDR3 is 15 amino acids. CDR3 in DNA: TGCGCCAGCAGCTCTAAGGGAGGCTTGGCCAACGTCCTGACTTTC. This encodes CASSSKGGLANVLTF. The complete variable domain, with remaining parts taken from reference TRBV5-1 and TRBJ2-6, reads KAGVTQTPRYLIKTRGQQVTLSCSPISGHRSVSWYQQTPGQGLQFLFEYFSETQRNKGNFPGRFSGRQFSNSRSEMNVSTLELGDSALYLCASSSKGGLANVLTFGAGSRLTVL.

The chain links TRBV2 to TRBJ2-3, with D possibly TRBD1 on 6 matching bases. The CDR3 loop spans 15 amino acids. Germline CDR1 reads SNHLY; CDR2 reads FYNNEI. V lost 7 bases and J lost 2, with 16 bases in between. For the CDR3, the DNA is TGTGCCAGCACCACCGGACAGCTCTACACAGATACGCAGTATTTT. Translating gives CASTTGQLYTDTQYF.

This clone was picked up one time. CDR3 amino acids: CSAARGATEAFF. As DNA, the CDR3 is TGCAGCGCTGCCCGGGGGGCCACTGAAGCTTTCTTT. This chain uses TRBV29-1 with TRBJ1-1, with D perhaps TRBD1 (6 bases). The V gene's germline CDR1 is SQVTM and CDR2 ANQGSEA. The CDR3 has 12 amino acids. V dropped 7 bases and J dropped 4 bases, with 13 bases sitting between them.

The rearrangement joins TRBV6-6 to TRBJ1-1; 7 positions agree with TRBD1. The germline CDR1 and CDR2 sequences are MNHNY and SVGAGI (reference sequence). The CDR3 sequence is 12 residues long. The CDR3 nucleotides are TGTGCGACAGGGAAAAGCTCCACTGAAGCTTTCTTT. The encoded protein is CATGKSSTEAFF.

This chain connects TRBV10-3 to TRBJ1-5, with 7 bases fitting TRBD1. V trimming: 6 bases; J trimming: 7 bases; junction bases outside the gene matches: 6. This CDR3 comprises 13 residues. The germline CDR1 and CDR2 sequences are ENHRY and SYGVKD. CDR3 residues: CAIRPGQKQPQHF. In DNA, the CDR3 is TGTGCCATCAGACCGGGACAGAAGCAGCCCCAGCATTTT.

The chain carries TRBV29-1 and TRBJ2-7, with 11 nucleotides matching TRBD1. Germline CDR1 is SQVTM and CDR2 is ANQGSEA. The CDR3 is made up of 14 amino acids. Unmatched junction bases numbered 7, after V lost 6 bases and J lost 3 bases. The CDR3 spells CSVVPGQGDYEQYF. CDR3 in DNA: TGCAGCGTCGTACCGGGACAGGGGGACTACGAGCAGTACTTC.

This chain joins TRBV27 and TRBJ2-1; D is perhaps TRBD2 (5 bases). Germline V lookup: CDR1 MNHEY, CDR2 SMNVEV (reference sequence). The CDR3 is 15 residues long. Trimming took 7 bases from V and 5 from J, leaving 18 bases between them. Here the CDR3 reads CASNPRGVGNNEQFF. CDR3 bases: TGTGCCAGCAATCCCCGGGGAGTTGGAAACAATGAGCAGTTCTTC.

CDR3: CASSIDRQGDYGYTF. Written as DNA, the CDR3 is TGTGCCAGTAGTATAGATCGACAGGGCGACTATGGCTACACCTTC. The chain recombines TRBV19 with TRBJ1-2, with 7 positions matching TRBD1. Germline V gene lookup returns CDR1 LNHDA and CDR2 SQIVND (reference sequence). After removal of 0 bases from V and 3 bases from J, the junction contained 4 bases not matched to a gene. The CDR3 is 15 amino acids.

The chain links TRBV6-5 to TRBJ1-5, with D possibly TRBD1 on 5 matching bases. The CDR3 has 14 amino acids. The V end was cut by 6 bases, the J end by 7 bases, with 16 bases between. Germline CDR1 and CDR2: MNHEY and SVGAGI. The CDR3 region is CASSEGPLGQPQHF. In DNA form, the CDR3 reads TGTGCCAGCAGCGAGGGGCCCTTGGGGCAGCCCCAGCATTTT.

The CDR3 DNA is TGCAGTGCTAGTCCCTTAGTTGCCGAGACCCAGTACTTC. This sequence encodes CSASPLVAETQYF. The chain uses TRBV20-1 and TRBJ2-5; no clear D gene. Germline values: CDR1 DFQATT, CDR2 SNEGSKA (reference sequence). This CDR3 has 13 residues. V shed 3 bases and J shed 5 bases, with 13 bases lying between them.

CDR3 sequence reads: CASSGSPGGEANEQFF. CDR3 sequence (DNA): TGTGCCAGCAGTGGCTCTCCAGGAGGGGAGGCCAATGAGCAGTTCTTC. The rearrangement links TRBV6-4 to TRBJ2-1, with D possibly TRBD2 on 6 matching bases. The CDR3 sequence is 16 residues long. Trimming left V 4 bases short and J 6 bases short, with 19 bases between. Per the germline V gene, CDR1 is MRHNA and CDR2 is SNTAGT.

This clone was observed a single time. The rearrangement links TRBV27 to TRBJ1-1; the match to TRBD1 covers 8 bases. Germline V gene sequence: CDR1 MNHEY, CDR2 SMNVEV (reference sequence). This CDR3 is 15 amino acids long. The V segment lost 6 bases and the J segment 0 bases; nucleotides outside the gene matches: 6. CDR3: CASRARTGMNTEAFF. Here the CDR3 DNA reads TGTGCCAGCAGAGCTAGGACAGGGATGAACACTGAAGCTTTCTTT.

The chain carries TRBV18 and TRBJ1-5; unclear D gene. V was trimmed by 6 bases and J by 7 bases, leaving 16 bases between them. This CDR3 has 14 residues. CDR1 KGHSH and CDR2 LQKENI come from the germline V gene. CDR3 DNA sequence: TGTGCCAGCTCCGGAGTTCAGTTCGGGCAGCCCCAGCATTTT. Its translation is CASSGVQFGQPQHF.

This clone appeared once. This sequence joins TRBV18 and TRBJ1-6; no firm D call. Germline values: CDR1 KGHSH, CDR2 LQKENI. Trimming left V 0 bases short and J 7 bases short, with 13 bases between. This CDR3 spans 16 amino acids. The CDR3: CASSPPVRVSNSPLHF. CDR3 nucleotides: TGTGCCAGCTCACCACCGGTTCGGGTATCGAATTCACCCCTCCACTTT.

CDR3 sequence: CASSQRRPTTVVDYGYTF. The CDR3 bases are TGTGCCAGCAGCCAAAGGAGACCAACTACGGTAGTGGACTATGGCTACACCTTC. V and J are TRBV14 and TRBJ1-2; D gene uncertain. Trimming took off 2 bases at V and 3 bases at J, with 22 bases between the two ends. Germline V gene sequence: CDR1 SGHDN, CDR2 FVKESK. This CDR3 has 18 residues.

In this sample, this clone turned up a few times. The chain couples TRBV6-1 to TRBJ1-5; possibly TRBD1 for D (5 bases). The CDR3 consists of 14 residues. V shed 2 bases and J shed 3 bases, with 8 bases lying between them. Germline V CDR1 and CDR2: MNHNS, SASEGT. CDR3 nucleotides: TGTGCCAGCAGTGAACCGACAGACAATCAGCCCCAGCATTTT. Amino acids: CASSEPTDNQPQHF.

This clone was found once. The rearrangement joins TRBV6-5 to TRBJ2-2, with unresolved D. Germline-derived CDR1 and CDR2 are MNHEY and SVGAGI. This CDR3 is 14 amino acids long. Trimming removed 0 bases from V and 6 bases from J, with 8 bases in between. The CDR3 is CASSYSGPSGELFF. The CDR3 DNA sequence: TGTGCCAGCAGTTACTCTGGGCCCTCCGGGGAGCTGTTTTTT.

The chain combines TRBV14 with TRBJ1-1; D is unresolved. CDR3 size: 14 residues. Germline V gene data show CDR1 as SGHDN and CDR2 as FVKESK. The V end lost 3 bases, the J end lost 4 bases, and 12 bases lay between the germline ends. Here the CDR3 reads CASSHDEFFTEAFF. The CDR3 region has the DNA TGTGCCAGCAGCCACGATGAGTTCTTCACTGAAGCTTTCTTT. The variable domain in full, with the rest retrieved from reference TRBV14 and TRBJ1-1, is EAGVTQFPSHSVIEKGQTVTLRCDPISGHDNLYWYRRVMGKEIKFLLHFVKESKQDESGMPNNRFLAERTGGTYSTLKVQPAELEDSGVYFCASSHDEFFTEAFFGQGTRLTVV.

This chain uses TRBV28 with TRBJ1-2; perhaps TRBD1 as D (5 bases). CDR1 and CDR2 from the germline V gene are MDHEN and SYDVKM. Trimming pared 4 bases from V and 4 bases from J, leaving 13 bases between. This CDR3 region has 14 residues. CDR3 sequence: CASSSRDRVYGYTF. In DNA form, the CDR3 reads TGTGCCAGCAGTTCTCGGGACCGAGTCTATGGCTACACCTTC.

The genes are TRBV5-5 and TRBJ1-1; D not resolved. The length of the CDR3 is 14 residues. Germline values: CDR1 SGHKS, CDR2 YYEKEE (reference sequence). Trimming took off 7 bases at V and 1 base at J, with 14 bases between the two ends. CDR3 coding DNA: TGTGCCAGCTCCCCCCCCTTTGGGAACACTGAAGCTTTCTTT. This codes for CASSPPFGNTEAFF.

V and J are TRBV5-4 and TRBJ2-6; D is undetermined. The germline V and J ends were trimmed by 0 bases and 3 bases, with 7 bases remaining between them. The CDR3 spans 15 residues. Germline V gene lookup returns CDR1 SGHNT and CDR2 YYREEE (reference sequence). The DNA for the CDR3 is TGTGCCAGCAGCTTGGTAGGTCATGGGGCCAACGTCCTGACTTTC. This translates into CASSLVGHGANVLTF.

V gene TRBV6-6 combines with J gene TRBJ2-5; TRBD2 might be the D (6 bases). V was cut by 3 bases and J by 5 bases, with 16 bases left in between. CDR1 and CDR2 (germline): MNHNY, SVGAGI (reference sequence). CDR3 length: 15 amino acids. CDR3 in DNA: TGTGCCAGCAGTTATGCGGGGTCGGGATGGGAGACCCAGTACTTC. Encoded protein: CASSYAGSGWETQYF.

V gene TRBV9 combines with J gene TRBJ1-5; D remains ambiguous. V dropped 4 bases and J dropped 2 bases, with 7 bases sitting between them. The CDR3 is 13 residues long. CDR1 SGDLS and CDR2 YYNGEE come from the germline V gene. CDR3: CASSSQGNQPQHF. CDR3 sequence (DNA): TGTGCCAGCAGCTCCCAGGGCAATCAGCCCCAGCATTTT.